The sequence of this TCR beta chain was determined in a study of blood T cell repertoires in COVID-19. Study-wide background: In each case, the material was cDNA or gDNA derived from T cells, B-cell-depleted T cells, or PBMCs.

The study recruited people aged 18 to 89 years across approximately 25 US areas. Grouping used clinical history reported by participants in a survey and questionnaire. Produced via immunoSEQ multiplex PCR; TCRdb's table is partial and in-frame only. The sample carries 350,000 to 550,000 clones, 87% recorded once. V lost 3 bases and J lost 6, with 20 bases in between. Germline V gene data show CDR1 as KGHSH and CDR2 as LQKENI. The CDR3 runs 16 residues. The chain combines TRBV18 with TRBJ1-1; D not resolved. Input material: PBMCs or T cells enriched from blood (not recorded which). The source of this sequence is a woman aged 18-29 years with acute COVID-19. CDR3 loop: CASSPIGSSKVSEAFF. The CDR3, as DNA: TGTGCCAGCTCACCGATTGGGAGTTCTAAAGTTTCTGAAGCTTTCTTT. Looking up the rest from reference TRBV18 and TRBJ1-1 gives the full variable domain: NAGVMQNPRHLVRRRGQEARLRCSPMKGHSHVYWYRQLPEEGLKFMVYLQKENIIDESGMPKERFSAEFPKEGPSILRIQQVVRGDSAAYFCASSPIGSSKVSEAFFGQGTRLTVV.